This T cell receptor (beta chain) was sequenced during a study of molecular identifiers for immune sequencing clone quantification. CDR3 size: 17 residues. Germline lookup yields CDR1 SGHVS and CDR2 FQNEAQ. Trimming took 4 bases from V and 4 from J; bases not matched to a gene: 8. Many counts were recorded for this clonotype. TCRdb fed the PCR reads into MiXCR, producing one record per CDR3 protein. The profile shows about 640,000 distinct CDR3 sequences, just under 20% of them singletons. A CD8+CD4-CCR7+CD45RA+ gate was used to sort naive CD8 T cells. The V and J genes are TRBV7-8 and TRBJ2-3; TRBD2 matches 13 bases. The sample was naive CD8+ T cells from blood, with Jurkat cell RNA spiked in. Subset denoted: FACS-sorted CD8+CD4-CCR7+CD45RA+ naive T cells. The clonotype originates from a human donor in good health. Some libraries in this study had Jurkat cell RNA spiked in. Here the CDR3 reads CASSSLGGTSGADTQYF. In DNA, the CDR3 is TGTGCCAGCAGCTCCTTAGGAGGGACTAGCGGGGCAGATACGCAGTATTTT.